This TCR beta chain was captured in a study of blood T cell repertoires in COVID-19 (dated by TCRdb to about 2020). General notes on the study: The collaborator samples originated in the United States, Italy and Spain and spanned the acute and convalescent phases of COVID-19. The material from the prospective study consisted of cDNA or gDNA derived from T cells, B-cell-depleted T cells, or PBMCs. The dataset comprised deeply sampled blood TCRbeta repertoires from subjects exposed to, actively infected with, or recovered from COVID-19. The repertoires were released in a freely available public database meant as a resource for research on the immune response to SARS-CoV-2. The samples were drawn from the first 160 participants of the ongoing ImmuneRACE study and from 950 to 1,500 subjects provided by 6 global collaborators. The sample metadata nearly always contained a de-identified subject ID, COVID-19 status, age in years and sex. Where HLA class I and class II types were available, the types were taken from metadata supplied by the sample provider, not from assay-based typing. Study-wide findings and limitations: The quantity of clinical and demographic metadata differed by source and by participant and was supplied without curation.

Turning to this clone: This receptor's antigen is unknown. One base away there is no much larger clone; base qualities are not given.

TCRbeta CDR3 regions were amplified from genomic DNA using the immunoSEQ Assay, a bias-controlled multiplex PCR. For the original study's pipeline: The number of nucleated cells in each sample was estimated from the amplification of reference gene primers within the assay. To quantify the absolute abundance of each unique TCRbeta CDR3 rearrangement, sequence reads were collapsed and filtered. For each sample, productive Simpson clonality was calculated as the square root of Simpson's diversity index across productive rearrangements. The immuneACCESS repertoire file appears here via TCRdb, limited to in-frame rearrangements. These files lack a portion of the clones; in checked studies, under half of the deficit traces to unresolved V genes, and the cause of the others is not known. Clone size and V and J calls were adopted from that table, with D and trimming inferred from the DNA. Recorded for this sample are fewer than 80,000 clones; 85% to 90% of them occurred a single time. The top ten hold 20% to 25% of the sample.

The trim is 4 bases for V and 7 bases for J, with a gap of 11 bases between the germline ends. As encoded in the germline V gene, CDR1 is SGHRS while CDR2 is YFSETQ. The CDR3 contains 12 residues, cysteine and phenylalanine counted. CDR3 DNA only is kept here, 36 bases in frame from base 1. Each collaborating institution followed its own protocols to collect whole blood in K2EDTA tubes. For TCRbeta analysis, collaborator samples were shipped as frozen whole blood, as isolated PBMCs, or as DNA extracted from either sample type. Specimen: peripheral blood. This chain is built from TRBV5-1 and TRBJ1-1; a tentative D match to TRBD1 spans 6 bases. This sequence originates from a woman aged 45-60 years with active or convalescent COVID-19. In nucleotide form, the sequence is TGCGCCAGCAGCGCCGGACAGTATGAAGCTTTCTTT. The resulting protein is CASSAGQYEAFF.